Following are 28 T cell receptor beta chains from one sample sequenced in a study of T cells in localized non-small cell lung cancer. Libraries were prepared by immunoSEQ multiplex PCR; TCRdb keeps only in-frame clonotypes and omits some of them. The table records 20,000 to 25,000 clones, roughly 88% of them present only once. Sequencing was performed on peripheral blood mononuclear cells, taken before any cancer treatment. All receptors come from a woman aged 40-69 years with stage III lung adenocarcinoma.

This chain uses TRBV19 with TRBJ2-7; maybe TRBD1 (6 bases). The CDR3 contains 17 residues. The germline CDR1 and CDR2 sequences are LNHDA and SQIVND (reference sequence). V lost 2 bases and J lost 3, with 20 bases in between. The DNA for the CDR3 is TGTGCCAGTAGTATAAGCTCGGGTCGGCAGGGGAACTACGAGCAGTACTTC. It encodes CASSISSGRQGNYEQYF.

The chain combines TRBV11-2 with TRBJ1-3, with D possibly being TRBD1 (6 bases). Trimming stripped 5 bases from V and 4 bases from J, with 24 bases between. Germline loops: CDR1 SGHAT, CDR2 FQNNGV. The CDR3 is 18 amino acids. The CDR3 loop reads CASSPRGRVMTGGNTIYF. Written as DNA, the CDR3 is TGTGCCAGCAGCCCCCGCGGGCGGGTCATGACAGGCGGAAACACCATATATTTT. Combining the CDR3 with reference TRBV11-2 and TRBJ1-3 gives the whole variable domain EAGVAQSPRYKIIEKRQSVAFWCNPISGHATLYWYQQILGQGPKLLIQFQNNGVVDDSQLPKDRFSAERLKGVDSTLKIQPAKLEDSAVYLCASSPRGRVMTGGNTIYFGEGSWLTVV.

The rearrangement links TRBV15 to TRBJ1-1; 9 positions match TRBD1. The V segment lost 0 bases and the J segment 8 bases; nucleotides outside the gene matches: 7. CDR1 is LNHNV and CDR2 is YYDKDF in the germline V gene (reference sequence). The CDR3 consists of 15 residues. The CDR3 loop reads CATSRDSTGGVEAFF. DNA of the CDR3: TGTGCCACCAGCAGAGATTCTACAGGGGGCGTCGAAGCTTTCTTT.

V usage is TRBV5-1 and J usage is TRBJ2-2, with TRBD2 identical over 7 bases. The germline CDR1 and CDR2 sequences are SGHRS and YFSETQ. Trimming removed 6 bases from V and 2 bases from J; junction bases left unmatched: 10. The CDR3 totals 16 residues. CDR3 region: CASNWSGTKNTGELFF. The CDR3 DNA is TGCGCCAGCAACTGGAGTGGGACTAAAAACACCGGGGAGCTGTTTTTT.

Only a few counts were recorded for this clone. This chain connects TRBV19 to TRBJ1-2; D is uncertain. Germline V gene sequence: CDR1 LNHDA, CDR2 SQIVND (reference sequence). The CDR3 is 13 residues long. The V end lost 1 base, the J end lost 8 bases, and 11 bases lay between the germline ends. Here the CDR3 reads CASSIGTRNGYTF. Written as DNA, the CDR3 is TGTGCCAGTAGTATAGGAACCCGGAACGGCTACACCTTC.

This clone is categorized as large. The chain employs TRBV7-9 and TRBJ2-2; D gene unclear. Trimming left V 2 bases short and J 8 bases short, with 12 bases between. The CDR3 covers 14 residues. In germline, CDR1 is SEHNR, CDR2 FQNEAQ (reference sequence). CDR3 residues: CASSLPDGTGELFF. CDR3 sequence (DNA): TGTGCCAGCAGCTTACCTGACGGAACTGGGGAGCTGTTTTTT.

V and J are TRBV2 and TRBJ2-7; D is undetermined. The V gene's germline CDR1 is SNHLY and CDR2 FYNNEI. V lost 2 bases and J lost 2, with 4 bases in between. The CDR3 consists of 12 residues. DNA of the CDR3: TGTGCCAGCAGTGAACTCGCCTACGAGCAGTACTTC. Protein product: CASSELAYEQYF.

The CDR3 is CASSEGNTIYF. CDR3 in DNA: TGTGCCAGCAGTGAAGGAAACACCATATATTTT. The chain uses TRBV6-5 and TRBJ1-3, with D uncertain. CDR3 size: 11 residues. Germline V gene lookup returns CDR1 MNHEY and CDR2 SVGAGI. The V gene lost 5 bases and the J gene lost 4 bases, with 3 bases spanning the gap.

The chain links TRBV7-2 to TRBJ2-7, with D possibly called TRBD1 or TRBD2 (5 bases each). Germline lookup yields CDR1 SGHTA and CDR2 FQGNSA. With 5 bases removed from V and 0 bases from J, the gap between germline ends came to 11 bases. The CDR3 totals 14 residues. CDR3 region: CASSRDRSSYEQYF. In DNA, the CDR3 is TGTGCCAGCAGCCGGGACCGGAGCTCCTACGAGCAGTACTTC. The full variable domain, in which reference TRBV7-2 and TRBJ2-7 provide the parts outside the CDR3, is GAGVSQSPSNKVTEKGKDVELRCDPISGHTALYWYRQSLGQGLEFLIYFQGNSAPDKSGLPSDRFSAERTGGSVSTLTIQRTQQEDSAVYLCASSRDRSSYEQYFGPGTRLTVT.

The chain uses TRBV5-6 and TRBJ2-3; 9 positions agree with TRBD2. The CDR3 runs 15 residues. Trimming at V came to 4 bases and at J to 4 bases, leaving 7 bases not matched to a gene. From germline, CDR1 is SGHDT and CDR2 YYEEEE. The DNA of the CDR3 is TGTGCCAGCAGCGTCCTAGCGGGACACGCAGATACGCAGTATTTT. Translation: CASSVLAGHADTQYF.

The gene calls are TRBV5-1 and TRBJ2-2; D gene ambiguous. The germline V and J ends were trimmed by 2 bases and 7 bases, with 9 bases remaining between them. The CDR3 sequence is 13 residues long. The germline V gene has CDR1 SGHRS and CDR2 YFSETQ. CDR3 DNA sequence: TGCGCCAGCAGCTTTTCGGGTGACGGGGAGCTGTTTTTT. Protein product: CASSFSGDGELFF.

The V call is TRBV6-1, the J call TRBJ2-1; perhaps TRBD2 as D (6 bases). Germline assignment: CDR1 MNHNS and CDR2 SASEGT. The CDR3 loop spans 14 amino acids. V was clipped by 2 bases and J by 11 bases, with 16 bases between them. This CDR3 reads CASSETGTSRQQFF. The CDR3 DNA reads TGTGCCAGCAGTGAAACCGGGACTTCGAGACAGCAGTTCTTC.

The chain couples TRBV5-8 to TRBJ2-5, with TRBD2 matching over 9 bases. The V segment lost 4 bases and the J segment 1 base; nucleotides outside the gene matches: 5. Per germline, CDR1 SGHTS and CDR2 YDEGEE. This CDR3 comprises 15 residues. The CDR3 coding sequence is TGTGCCAGCAGCACCGGGACTAGCACCCAAGAGACCCAGTACTTC. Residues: CASSTGTSTQETQYF.

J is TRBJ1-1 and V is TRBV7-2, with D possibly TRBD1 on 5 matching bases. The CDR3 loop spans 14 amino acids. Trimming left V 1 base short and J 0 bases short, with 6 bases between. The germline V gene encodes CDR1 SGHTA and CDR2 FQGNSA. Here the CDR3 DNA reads TGTGCCAGCAGCTTAGACAGGATGAACACTGAAGCTTTCTTT. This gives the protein CASSLDRMNTEAFF.

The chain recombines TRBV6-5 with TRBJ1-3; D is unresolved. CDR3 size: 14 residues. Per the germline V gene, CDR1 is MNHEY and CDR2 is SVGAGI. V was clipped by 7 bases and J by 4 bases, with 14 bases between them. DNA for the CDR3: TGTGCCAGCACCTCCCTGGGCCGCGGAAACACCATATATTTT. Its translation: CASTSLGRGNTIYF.

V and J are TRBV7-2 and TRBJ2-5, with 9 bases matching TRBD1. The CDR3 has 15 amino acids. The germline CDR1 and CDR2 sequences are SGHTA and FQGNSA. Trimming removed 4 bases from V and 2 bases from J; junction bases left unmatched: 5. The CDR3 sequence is CASSYGQGKQETQYF. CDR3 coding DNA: TGTGCCAGCAGCTATGGACAGGGGAAACAAGAGACCCAGTACTTC.

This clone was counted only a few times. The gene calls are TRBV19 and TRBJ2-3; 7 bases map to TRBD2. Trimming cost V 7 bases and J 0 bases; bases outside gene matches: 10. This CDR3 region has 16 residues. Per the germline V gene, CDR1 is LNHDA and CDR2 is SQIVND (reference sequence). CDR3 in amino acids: CASNAKLAPSTDTQYF. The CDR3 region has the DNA TGTGCCAGTAACGCCAAACTAGCGCCTAGCACAGATACGCAGTATTTT.

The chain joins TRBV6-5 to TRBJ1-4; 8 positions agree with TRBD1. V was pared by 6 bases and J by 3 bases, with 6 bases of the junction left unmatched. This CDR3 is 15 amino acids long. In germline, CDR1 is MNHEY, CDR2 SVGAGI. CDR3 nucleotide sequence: TGTGCCAGCAGCATTCAGGGGGCAGCTAATGAAAAACTGTTTTTT. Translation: CASSIQGAANEKLFF.

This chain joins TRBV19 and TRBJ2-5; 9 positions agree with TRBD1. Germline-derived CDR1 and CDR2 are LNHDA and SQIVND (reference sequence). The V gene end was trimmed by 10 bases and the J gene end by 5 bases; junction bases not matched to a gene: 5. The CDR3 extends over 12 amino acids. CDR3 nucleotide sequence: TGTGCCACCTCAGACAGGGGGGAGACCCAGTACTTC. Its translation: CATSDRGETQYF.

Here the CDR3 DNA reads TGTGCCAGCAGTACTGGGACTGGGGGAGATACGCAGTATTTT. It encodes CASSTGTGGDTQYF. V gene TRBV6-6 combines with J gene TRBJ2-3; tentatively, D is TRBD2 (6 bases). Germline V CDR1 and CDR2: MNHNY, SVGAGI (reference sequence). V gave up 5 bases and J gave up 5 bases, with 14 bases separating them. The CDR3 covers 14 residues.

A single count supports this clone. CDR3 nucleotides: TGTGCCTGGAGCTCTCAATCGAACACTGAAGCTTTCTTT. Residues: CAWSSQSNTEAFF. The J gene is TRBJ1-1, the V gene TRBV30; no definite D call. Germline V gene sequence: CDR1 GTSNPN, CDR2 SVGIG (reference sequence). The V end was cut by 3 bases, the J end by 1 base, with 9 bases between. The CDR3 loop spans 13 amino acids.

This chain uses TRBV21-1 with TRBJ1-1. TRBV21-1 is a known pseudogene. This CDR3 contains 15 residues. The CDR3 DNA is TGTGCCAGCAGCACCCCCGGGACCGCGAACACTGAAGCTTTCTTT. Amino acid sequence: CASSTPGTANTEAFF.

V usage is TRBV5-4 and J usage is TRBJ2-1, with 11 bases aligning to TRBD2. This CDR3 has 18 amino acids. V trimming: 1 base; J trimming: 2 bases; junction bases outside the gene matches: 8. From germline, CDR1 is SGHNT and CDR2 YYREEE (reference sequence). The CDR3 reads CASSLFPIAGGPYNEQFF. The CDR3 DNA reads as TGTGCCAGCAGCTTGTTCCCCATAGCGGGAGGGCCCTACAATGAGCAGTTCTTC.

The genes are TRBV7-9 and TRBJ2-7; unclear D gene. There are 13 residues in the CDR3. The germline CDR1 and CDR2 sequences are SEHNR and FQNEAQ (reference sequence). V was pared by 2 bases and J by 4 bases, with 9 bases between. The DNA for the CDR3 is TGTGCCAGCAGCTTAAGTGGGGTTTACGAGCAGTACTTC. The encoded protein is CASSLSGVYEQYF.

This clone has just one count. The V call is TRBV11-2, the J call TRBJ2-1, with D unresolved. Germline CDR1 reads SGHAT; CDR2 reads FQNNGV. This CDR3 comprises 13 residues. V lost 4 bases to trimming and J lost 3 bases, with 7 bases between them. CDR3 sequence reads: CASSSELYNEQFF. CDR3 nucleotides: TGTGCCAGCAGCTCGGAGCTCTACAATGAGCAGTTCTTC.

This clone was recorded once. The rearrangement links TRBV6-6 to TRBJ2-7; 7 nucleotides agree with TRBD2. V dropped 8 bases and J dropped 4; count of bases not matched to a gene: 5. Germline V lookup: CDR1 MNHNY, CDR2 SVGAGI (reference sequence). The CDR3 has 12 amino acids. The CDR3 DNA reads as TGTGCCAGCTCGGGACTAAAATACGAGCAGTACTTC. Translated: CASSGLKYEQYF.

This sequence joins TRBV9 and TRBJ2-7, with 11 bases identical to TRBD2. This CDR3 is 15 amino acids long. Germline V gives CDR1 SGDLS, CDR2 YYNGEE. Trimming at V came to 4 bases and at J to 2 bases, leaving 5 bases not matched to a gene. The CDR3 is CASSPLAGGTYEQYF. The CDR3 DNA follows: TGTGCCAGCAGCCCCTTAGCGGGAGGGACCTACGAGCAGTACTTC.

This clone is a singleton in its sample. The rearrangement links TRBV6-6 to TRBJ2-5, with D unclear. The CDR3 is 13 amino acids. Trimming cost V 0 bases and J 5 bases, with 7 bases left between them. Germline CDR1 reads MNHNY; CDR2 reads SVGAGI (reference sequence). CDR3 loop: CASSYSGVETQYF. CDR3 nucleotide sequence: TGTGCCAGCAGTTACTCAGGCGTCGAGACCCAGTACTTC.